This T cell receptor beta chain was recovered during a study of response to subunit inactivated influenza vaccine. Findings of the study overall: Every seasonal influenza vaccination brings in few new T cells, the authors suggested.

V shed 1 base, J shed 7 bases, and the junction held 16 bases outside the gene matches. The CDR3 sequence is 19 residues long. Germline V CDR1 and CDR2: LNHNV, YYDKDF (reference sequence). TCRdb itself ran the RT-PCR reads through MiXCR, one entry per CDR3 protein. The data contain 500,000 to 750,000 distinct CDR3 sequences, 14% of them singletons. Comments on this clonotype: Its cognate antigen is unknown.

V gene TRBV15 combines with J gene TRBJ2-1; the match to TRBD2 covers 10 bases. Sample: PBMCs from blood, taken 11 to 12 days after vaccination. This clonotype was obtained from a man between 45 and 60 years old who received an inactivated influenza vaccine. The CDR3 region is CATSRVPRLAGVHKNEQFF. The DNA for the CDR3 is TGTGCCACCAGCAGAGTACCGAGACTAGCGGGTGTACATAAGAATGAGCAGTTCTTC.